This entry is about one T cell receptor (beta chain). The RNA input was about 0.45 to 1 ug, and it was reverse transcribed with random hexamers. TCRdb fed the immunoSEQ multiplex PCR reads into MiXCR, producing one record per CDR3 protein. This table holds about 210,000 distinct CDR3 sequences, about 95% found once. CDR1 and CDR2 (germline): SQVTM, ANQGSEA. CDR3 length equals 12 residues. Trimming took 0 bases from V and 16 from J, leaving 15 bases between them. Sequencing of TCR beta, carried out with a high-throughput approach, was applied to CD8+ and CD4+ T cells from the blood. While CD8+ and CD4+ T cells were isolated negatively, TEMRA cells were enriched by FACS. This specimen comes from a study of CD8 T cells in Susac syndrome.

This sequence joins TRBV29-1 and TRBJ1-4; D is unclear. The sample was CD4+ T cells from PBMCs. The receptor was derived from a human donor with multiple sclerosis. The DNA of the CDR3 is TGCAGCGTTGAAGATGGCTCCCCAAGCGCGTTTTTT. It specifies CSVEDGSPSAFF.